A single sample gave rise to the 18 T cell receptor beta chains below, sequenced in a study of cytomegalovirus exposure and HLA in healthy donors (dated by TCRdb to about 2017). The protocol used for the library was the immunoSEQ multiplex PCR assay. TCRdb re-hosts the immuneACCESS table, in-frame sequences only. Its copies lack some clones; in the studies checked, an unresolved V gene accounts for under half of them, and the cause for the rest is not known. The sample table records over 100,000 clones; around nine tenths of these occur just once. About 6% of the sample belongs to the ten largest clones. The specimen sequenced was PBMCs. These TCRs come from a woman aged 18-29 years in good health and CMV-seropositive.

This chain connects TRBV4-2 to TRBJ2-3; D might be TRBD1 (5 bases). From germline, CDR1 is LGHNA and CDR2 YNFKEQ. Trimming took off 0 bases at V and 4 bases at J, with 5 bases between the two ends. CDR3 length equals 13 residues. This chain's CDR3 is CASSQEGPDTQYF. The CDR3 DNA is TGTGCCAGCAGCCAAGAGGGGCCAGATACGCAGTATTTT.

The chain is built from TRBV5-1 and TRBJ2-3; 7 bases are shared with TRBD2. Germline CDR1 and CDR2: SGHRS and YFSETQ. With 4 bases clipped from V and 3 bases from J, the junction kept 5 bases outside the gene matches. The CDR3 contains 14 residues. CDR3 DNA: TGCGCCAGCAGCCCCCGCGGGAGTACAGATACGCAGTATTTT. This translates into CASSPRGSTDTQYF.

The chain combines TRBV6-5 with TRBJ1-4, with a tentative D call TRBD1 (5 bases). Looked up from germline, CDR1 is MNHEY and CDR2 is SVGAGI. V lost 5 bases, J lost 0 bases, and 7 bases lay in between. This CDR3 contains 14 residues. The CDR3 here is CASSPTATNEKLFF. For the CDR3, the DNA is TGTGCCAGCAGTCCGACAGCAACTAATGAAAAACTGTTTTTT.

The rearrangement joins TRBV9 to TRBJ2-3; D is perhaps TRBD2 (6 bases). V was cut by 0 bases and J by 0 bases, with 8 bases left in between. The V gene's germline CDR1 is SGDLS and CDR2 YYNGEE. This CDR3 is built from 15 residues. CDR3 coding DNA: TGTGCCAGCAGCGTAGTAGCGGCTAGCACAGATACGCAGTATTTT. Encoded protein: CASSVVAASTDTQYF. Drawing the rest from reference TRBV9 and TRBJ2-3, the complete variable domain is DSGVTQTPKHLITATGQRVTLRCSPRSGDLSVYWYQQSLDQGLQFLIQYYNGEERAKGNILERFSAQQFPDLHSELNLSSLELGDSALYFCASSVVAASTDTQYFGPGTRLTVL.

The chain couples TRBV19 to TRBJ1-5; 9 positions agree with TRBD1. Germline loops: CDR1 LNHDA, CDR2 SQIVND (reference sequence). Trimming cost V 1 base and J 3 bases; bases outside gene matches: 4. The CDR3 extends over 16 amino acids. The CDR3 spells CASSIGTGVVNQPQHF. In nucleotides, the CDR3 is TGTGCCAGTAGTATAGGGACAGGGGTCGTCAATCAGCCCCAGCATTTT.

The DNA for the CDR3 is TGTGCCAGCAGCGCAGGGCCACACACTGAAGCTTTCTTT. The encoded protein is CASSAGPHTEAFF. The chain recombines TRBV25-1 with TRBJ1-1, with a weak D call TRBD1 (5 bases). With 6 bases removed from V and 3 bases from J, the gap between germline ends came to 11 bases. Looked up from germline, CDR1 is MGHDK and CDR2 is SYGVNS. This CDR3 comprises 13 residues.

The rearrangement joins TRBV6-6 to TRBJ1-2; 7 bases map to TRBD1. The CDR3 has 14 amino acids. With V trimmed by 4 bases and J by 1 base, 3 bases remained unmatched. Germline V gives CDR1 MNHNY, CDR2 SVGAGI (reference sequence). Here the CDR3 DNA reads TGTGCCAGCAGTTCCCGACAGGGTAACTATGGCTACACCTTC. It is translated as CASSSRQGNYGYTF.

This clone was counted a single time. V is TRBV13 and J is TRBJ2-3; no firm D call. Per germline, CDR1 PRHDT and CDR2 FYEKMQ (reference sequence). The V and J ends lost 5 bases and 8 bases respectively, with 20 bases between them. There are 15 residues in the CDR3. Here the CDR3 reads CASSPVLPAITTQYF. The CDR3 DNA reads as TGTGCCAGCAGCCCCGTACTCCCCGCGATAACTACGCAGTATTTT.

The chain links TRBV6-5 to TRBJ1-4; D is perhaps TRBD1 (5 bases). The CDR3 has 16 amino acids. Germline V CDR1 and CDR2: MNHEY, SVGAGI. Trimming stripped 3 bases from V and 5 bases from J, with 16 bases between. The CDR3 bases are TGTGCCAGCAGTTATTCGAGCGGGGCCGAAAATGAAAAACTGTTTTTT. Translation: CASSYSSGAENEKLFF.

The J gene is TRBJ2-7, the V gene TRBV9, with D unclear. The CDR3 length is 13 residues. The ends were cut back, 0 bases at V and 2 bases at J, with 6 bases in the middle. Germline V gene lookup returns CDR1 SGDLS and CDR2 YYNGEE. The CDR3 loop reads CASSVAPTYEQYF. CDR3 nucleotides: TGTGCCAGCAGCGTAGCCCCTACCTACGAGCAGTACTTC.

The chain recombines TRBV9 with TRBJ2-3, with TRBD2 matching over 11 bases. This CDR3 is built from 15 residues. V lost 3 bases and J lost 4; bases outside the gene matches: 4. CDR1 SGDLS and CDR2 YYNGEE come from the germline V gene. The CDR3 here is CASSASGGRPDTQYF. CDR3 nucleotide sequence: TGTGCCAGCAGCGCTAGCGGGGGGCGTCCAGATACGCAGTATTTT. Drawing the rest from reference TRBV9 and TRBJ2-3, the complete variable domain is DSGVTQTPKHLITATGQRVTLRCSPRSGDLSVYWYQQSLDQGLQFLIQYYNGEERAKGNILERFSAQQFPDLHSELNLSSLELGDSALYFCASSASGGRPDTQYFGPGTRLTVL.

Only one count was recorded for this clone. The chain is built from TRBV5-1 and TRBJ2-2; 12 positions match TRBD1. Per the germline V gene, CDR1 is SGHRS and CDR2 is YFSETQ. The ends lost 4 bases at V and 6 bases at J; junction bases unmatched: 1. There are 14 residues in the CDR3. CDR3 in amino acids: CASSRDRGPGELFF. The CDR3 nucleotides read TGCGCCAGCAGCCGGGACAGGGGGCCCGGGGAGCTGTTTTTT. Complete variable domain (other parts from reference TRBV5-1 and TRBJ2-2): KAGVTQTPRYLIKTRGQQVTLSCSPISGHRSVSWYQQTPGQGLQFLFEYFSETQRNKGNFPGRFSGRQFSNSRSEMNVSTLELGDSALYLCASSRDRGPGELFFGEGSRLTVL.

The CDR3 DNA reads as TGCGCCAGCAGTGCCCCCGGGGGTTCCTACGAGCAGTACTTC. The encoded protein is CASSAPGGSYEQYF. The chain has TRBV5-1 and TRBJ2-7; D perhaps matches TRBD2 (6 bases). The V and J ends lost 5 bases and 1 base respectively, with 13 bases between them. This CDR3 is 14 amino acids long. CDR1 and CDR2 (germline): SGHRS, YFSETQ.

There are a few counts of this clone. The V gene is TRBV5-1, the J gene TRBJ2-7; 7 bases fit TRBD1. The CDR3 runs 13 residues. V shed 3 bases and J 6 bases; nucleotides not matched to a gene: 6. The germline V gene encodes CDR1 SGHRS and CDR2 YFSETQ. Here the CDR3 reads CASSSRTGVEQYF. CDR3 DNA sequence: TGCGCCAGCAGCTCAAGAACAGGGGTCGAGCAGTACTTC.

V is TRBV5-1 and J is TRBJ2-1; 10 bases fit TRBD2. The CDR3 has 14 residues. V was clipped by 2 bases and J by 10 bases; unmatched bases: 6. Germline CDR1 and CDR2: SGHRS and YFSETQ. CDR3 sequence (DNA): TGCGCCAGCAGCTTTAAGCGGGAGGGATACGAGCAGTTCTTC. Translating gives CASSFKREGYEQFF.

The J gene is TRBJ1-1, the V gene TRBV2; D may be TRBD1 (6 bases). The CDR3 runs 11 residues. V lost 6 bases, J lost 11 bases, and 13 bases lay in between. Germline CDR1 SNHLY, CDR2 FYNNEI. The CDR3 DNA is TGTGCCAGCAGGTCGACAGGTGGCGCTTTCTTT. The encoded protein is CASRSTGGAFF.

The V gene is TRBV30, the J gene TRBJ1-1; possibly TRBD1 for D (6 bases). Per the germline V gene, CDR1 is GTSNPN and CDR2 is SVGIG (reference sequence). The CDR3 totals 12 residues. Trimming stripped 7 bases from V and 0 bases from J, with 9 bases between. CDR3 sequence: CAYDRLNTEAFF. CDR3 coding DNA: TGTGCCTACGACAGGCTGAACACTGAAGCTTTCTTT.

The chain has TRBV27 and TRBJ2-7, with 7 bases identical to TRBD1. Looked up from germline, CDR1 is MNHEY and CDR2 is SMNVEV (reference sequence). The CDR3 is 15 residues long. Trimming removed 1 base from V and 2 bases from J; junction bases left unmatched: 5. DNA for the CDR3: TGTGCCAGCAGTTTATATGGACAGGCAACCTACGAGCAGTACTTC. It translates to CASSLYGQATYEQYF.